A selection of T cell receptor beta chains follows, all from one sample in a study of vaccination and CD4 T cells after COVID-19. Antigens for these TCRs are unknown. TCRdb passed the PCR reads through MiXCR, listing each CDR3 protein once. Among about 10,000 distinct CDR3 sequences listed, roughly a third were seen once. The sequenced sample was CD4+ T cells from blood, cultured in vitro. Source of these receptors: a human donor in good health. Each CDR3 is given with its conserved first and last residue. D genes are given only for firm matches. Rows may omit the clone size; those that give it use once, few, many or a size class.

v_call	clone_size	j_call	d_call	cdr3_aa	cdr3_nt
TRBV4-1	NA	TRBJ1-2	NA	CASSQDTLGFYGYTF	TGCGCCAGCAGCCAAGATACTTTGGGGTTCTATGGCTACACCTTC
TRBV30	NA	TRBJ1-5	NA	CAWKSDPGSNQPQHF	TGTGCCTGGAAATCGGACCCAGGGAGCAATCAGCCCCAGCATTTT
TRBV20-1	NA	TRBJ1-4	NA	CSARDEAATGEKLFF	TGCAGTGCTAGAGATGAGGCCGCCACCGGTGAAAAACTGTTTTTT
TRBV5-1	NA	TRBJ1-1	TRBD1	CASSRAGGESEAFF	TGCGCCAGCAGCAGAGCAGGGGGCGAGTCGGAAGCTTTCTTT
TRBV6-5	NA	TRBJ1-1	NA	CVSSYGREDTEAFF	TGTGTCAGCAGTTACGGGCGAGAGGACACTGAAGCTTTCTTT
TRBV6-5	few	TRBJ2-7	TRBD1	CASSYSRDSSYEQYF	TGTGCCAGCAGTTACTCCCGGGACAGCTCCTACGAGCAGTACTTC
TRBV5-1	NA	TRBJ1-1	NA	CASSLEQDTEAFF	TGCGCCAGCAGCTTGGAACAGGACACTGAAGCTTTCTTT
TRBV5-1	NA	TRBJ1-2	NA	CASSLEQESYGYTF	TGCGCCAGCAGCTTGGAGCAGGAATCATATGGCTACACCTTC
TRBV20-1	medium-sized	TRBJ1-2	TRBD1	CSARVTGAPYGYTF	TGCAGTGCTAGAGTGACAGGGGCTCCCTATGGCTACACCTTC
TRBV12-3/TRBV12-4	NA	TRBJ1-6	TRBD1	CASSLDRAGNSPLHF	TGTGCCAGCAGCTTAGACAGGGCCGGTAATTCACCCCTCCACTTT
TRBV6-4	NA	TRBJ1-2	NA	CATKGQSGYTF	TGTGCCACCAAGGGACAATCTGGCTACACCTTC
TRBV20-1	NA	TRBJ1-2	TRBD1	CSAGTGGVYGYTF	TGCAGTGCTGGGACAGGGGGCGTATATGGCTACACCTTC
TRBV12-3/TRBV12-4	NA	TRBJ1-2	NA	CASSLGEANGYTF	TGTGCCAGCAGTTTAGGGGAGGCTAACGGCTACACCTTC
TRBV7-2	few	TRBJ2-5	NA	CASSLVETQYF	TGTGCCAGCAGCTTAGTAGAGACCCAGTACTTC
TRBV6-1	few	TRBJ1-3	NA	CASSEAVPRGGGNTIYF	TGTGCCAGCAGTGAAGCGGTTCCCCGAGGAGGTGGAAACACCATATATTTT
TRBV7-2	few	TRBJ1-5	NA	CASSLELGPQHF	TGTGCCAGCAGCTTAGAGTTGGGGCCCCAGCATTTT
TRBV7-8	few	TRBJ2-7	NA	CASSLPMDSYEQYF	TGTGCCAGCAGCTTGCCCATGGACTCCTACGAGCAGTACTTC
TRBV20-1	NA	TRBJ2-1	TRBD2	CSARVAGGRGGYNEQFF	TGCAGTGCTAGGGTGGCGGGGGGTCGTGGTGGCTACAATGAGCAGTTCTTC
TRBV11-1	NA	TRBJ2-5	NA	CASSLGVGGGYQETQYF	TGTGCCAGCAGCTTAGGAGTTGGTGGGGGGTACCAAGAGACCCAGTACTTC
TRBV6-4	NA	TRBJ2-3	NA	CASSPGRGGTDTQYF	TGTGCCAGCAGCCCCGGTAGGGGGGGGACAGATACGCAGTATTTT
TRBV19	NA	TRBJ2-5	TRBD1	CASSIDIGTGTETQYF	TGTGCCAGTAGTATAGATATCGGGACAGGCACAGAGACCCAGTACTTC
TRBV30	few	TRBJ2-3	NA	CAWSTGTTDTQYF	TGTGCCTGGAGTACAGGGACCACAGATACGCAGTATTTT
TRBV14	NA	TRBJ2-3	TRBD2	CASSQALAGGNKQYF	TGTGCCAGCAGCCAAGCCCTAGCGGGGGGTAATAAACAGTATTTT
TRBV20-1	NA	TRBJ1-4	NA	CSASRQGFEKLFF	TGCAGTGCTAGTCGGCAGGGCTTCGAAAAACTGTTTTTT
TRBV20-1	NA	TRBJ1-4	NA	CSVGKLFF	TGCAGTGTTGGAAAACTGTTTTTT
TRBV10-3	NA	TRBJ2-3	NA	CAPGGGDTQYF	TGTGCCCCCGGGGGTGGAGATACGCAGTATTTT
TRBV19	NA	TRBJ2-5	NA	CATTSEGETQYF	TGTGCCACCACATCAGAGGGCGAGACCCAGTACTTC
TRBV7-2	few	TRBJ1-2	TRBD1	CASSLGGQQGAGGYTF	TGTGCCAGCAGCTTAGGGGGCCAACAGGGGGCTGGTGGCTACACCTTC
TRBV10-3	NA	TRBJ1-1	NA	CAATKDRGTTEAFF	TGTGCCGCCACAAAGGACCGAGGCACCACTGAAGCTTTCTTT
TRBV7-9	few	TRBJ2-3	TRBD2	CASSYSGGGPHHTQYF	TGTGCCAGCAGTTACAGCGGGGGGGGTCCCCATCATACGCAGTATTTT
TRBV6-2/TRBV6-3	NA	TRBJ1-2	NA	CASGDSFDGYTF	TGTGCCAGCGGCGACAGCTTCGATGGCTACACCTTC
TRBV20-1	NA	TRBJ2-5	NA	CSALPLTGQETQYF	TGCAGTGCCCTTCCCCTGACAGGCCAAGAGACCCAGTACTTC
TRBV2	few	TRBJ2-1	NA	CASSGGSREQFF	TGTGCCAGCAGTGGGGGGTCTCGGGAGCAGTTCTTC
TRBV27	few	TRBJ1-6	NA	CASSFGNRNSPLHF	TGTGCCAGCAGTTTTGGGAACCGGAATTCACCCCTCCACTTT
TRBV10-1	once	TRBJ2-7	NA	CASSEGGSYEQYF	TGCGCCAGCAGTGAGGGAGGCTCCTACGAGCAGTACTTC
TRBV20-1	NA	TRBJ2-1	TRBD2	CSARVGGAGRNEQFF	TGCAGTGCTAGAGTCGGGGGGGCCGGGAGGAATGAGCAGTTCTTC
TRBV25-1	NA	TRBJ2-7	NA	CASSGGRDEYF	TGTGCCAGCAGTGGGGGACGGGATGAATACTTC
TRBV6-2/TRBV6-3	few	TRBJ1-1	NA	CASSYSRGGTEAFF	TGTGCCAGCAGTTACTCGAGGGGAGGCACTGAAGCTTTCTTT
TRBV12-3/TRBV12-4	once	TRBJ2-2	NA	CASLGVIDTGELFF	TGTGCCAGCCTGGGGGTGATCGACACCGGGGAGCTGTTTTTT
TRBV19	NA	TRBJ1-3	NA	CASRRQTSGNTIYF	TGTGCCAGTAGGCGCCAGACCTCTGGAAACACCATATATTTT
TRBV12-3/TRBV12-4	NA	TRBJ1-1	TRBD1	CASSHGTDTEAFF	TGTGCCAGCAGTCACGGGACAGACACTGAAGCTTTCTTT
TRBV20-1	NA	TRBJ2-2	NA	CSVPGIGWTGELFF	TGCAGTGTCCCCGGGATAGGGTGGACCGGGGAGCTGTTTTTT
TRBV9	few	TRBJ1-5	TRBD1	CASSASTGGYQPQHF	TGTGCCAGCAGCGCCTCGACAGGGGGGTATCAGCCCCAGCATTTT
TRBV24-1	NA	TRBJ1-5	TRBD1	CATSGTGTYSNQPQHF	TGTGCCACCAGTGGGACAGGAACTTATAGCAATCAGCCCCAGCATTTT
TRBV5-4	NA	TRBJ1-1	NA	CASSYDSEAFF	TGTGCCAGCAGCTACGACAGTGAAGCTTTCTTT
TRBV7-8	NA	TRBJ1-3	NA	CASSSTLGNTIYF	TGTGCCAGCAGCTCCACCCTTGGAAACACCATATATTTT
TRBV28	few	TRBJ2-1	NA	CASSSQWGTFNEQFF	TGTGCCAGCAGTTCTCAATGGGGTACATTCAATGAGCAGTTCTTC
TRBV2	NA	TRBJ1-5	NA	CASSPGGSDQPQHF	TGTGCCAGCAGTCCTGGGGGGTCCGATCAGCCCCAGCATTTT
TRBV9	few	TRBJ2-5	NA	CASSVATGQQETQYF	TGTGCCAGCAGCGTAGCTACTGGCCAACAAGAGACCCAGTACTTC
TRBV2	NA	TRBJ1-1	NA	CASAGLPFTEAFF	TGTGCCAGCGCAGGGCTTCCTTTCACTGAAGCTTTCTTT
TRBV15	NA	TRBJ2-1	NA	CATSSRSRDYNEQFF	TGTGCCACCAGCTCCCGGTCCCGGGACTACAATGAGCAGTTCTTC
TRBV20-1	few	TRBJ1-1	TRBD1	CSAGGPDRTKFITEAFF	TGCAGTGCTGGGGGACCGGACAGGACAAAGTTTATCACTGAAGCTTTCTTT
TRBV25-1	few	TRBJ1-5	TRBD1	CATRDRADQPQHF	TGTGCCACCCGGGACAGGGCGGATCAGCCCCAGCATTTT
TRBV12-3/TRBV12-4	NA	TRBJ2-2	NA	CASSGRTGELFF	TGTGCCAGCAGTGGACGGACCGGGGAGCTGTTTTTT
TRBV6-5	NA	TRBJ1-2	TRBD1	CASSSQGEGYTF	TGTGCCAGCAGTTCGCAGGGGGAAGGCTACACCTTC
TRBV21-1	few	TRBJ2-3	NA	CASSPLGGLHTDTQYF	TGTGCCAGCAGCCCCCTCGGCGGGCTCCACACAGATACGCAGTATTTT
TRBV20-1	NA	TRBJ1-1	NA	CSARIQGKNTEAFF	TGCAGTGCTAGAATCCAGGGGAAGAACACTGAAGCTTTCTTT
TRBV20-1	NA	TRBJ1-5	NA	CSARNRRGISNQPQHF	TGCAGTGCTAGGAACCGTCGGGGGATTAGCAATCAGCCCCAGCATTTT
TRBV20-1	few	TRBJ1-2	NA	CSASSVTGDRGYTF	TGCAGTGCTAGTTCTGTGACAGGAGATCGGGGCTACACCTTC